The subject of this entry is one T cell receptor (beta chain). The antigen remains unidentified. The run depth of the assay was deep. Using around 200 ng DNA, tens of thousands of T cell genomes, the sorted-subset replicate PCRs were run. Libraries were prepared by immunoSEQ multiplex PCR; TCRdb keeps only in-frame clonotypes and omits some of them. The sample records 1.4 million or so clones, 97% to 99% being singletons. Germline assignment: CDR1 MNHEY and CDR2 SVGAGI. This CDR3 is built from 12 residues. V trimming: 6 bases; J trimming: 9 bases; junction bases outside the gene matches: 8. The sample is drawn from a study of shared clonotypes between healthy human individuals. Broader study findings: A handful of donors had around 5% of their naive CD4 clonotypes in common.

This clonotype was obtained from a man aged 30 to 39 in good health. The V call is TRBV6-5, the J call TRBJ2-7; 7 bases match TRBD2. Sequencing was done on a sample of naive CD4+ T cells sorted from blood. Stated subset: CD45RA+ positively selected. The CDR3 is CASSNGGRGQYF. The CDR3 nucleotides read TGTGCCAGCAGCAACGGAGGGAGGGGGCAGTACTTC.